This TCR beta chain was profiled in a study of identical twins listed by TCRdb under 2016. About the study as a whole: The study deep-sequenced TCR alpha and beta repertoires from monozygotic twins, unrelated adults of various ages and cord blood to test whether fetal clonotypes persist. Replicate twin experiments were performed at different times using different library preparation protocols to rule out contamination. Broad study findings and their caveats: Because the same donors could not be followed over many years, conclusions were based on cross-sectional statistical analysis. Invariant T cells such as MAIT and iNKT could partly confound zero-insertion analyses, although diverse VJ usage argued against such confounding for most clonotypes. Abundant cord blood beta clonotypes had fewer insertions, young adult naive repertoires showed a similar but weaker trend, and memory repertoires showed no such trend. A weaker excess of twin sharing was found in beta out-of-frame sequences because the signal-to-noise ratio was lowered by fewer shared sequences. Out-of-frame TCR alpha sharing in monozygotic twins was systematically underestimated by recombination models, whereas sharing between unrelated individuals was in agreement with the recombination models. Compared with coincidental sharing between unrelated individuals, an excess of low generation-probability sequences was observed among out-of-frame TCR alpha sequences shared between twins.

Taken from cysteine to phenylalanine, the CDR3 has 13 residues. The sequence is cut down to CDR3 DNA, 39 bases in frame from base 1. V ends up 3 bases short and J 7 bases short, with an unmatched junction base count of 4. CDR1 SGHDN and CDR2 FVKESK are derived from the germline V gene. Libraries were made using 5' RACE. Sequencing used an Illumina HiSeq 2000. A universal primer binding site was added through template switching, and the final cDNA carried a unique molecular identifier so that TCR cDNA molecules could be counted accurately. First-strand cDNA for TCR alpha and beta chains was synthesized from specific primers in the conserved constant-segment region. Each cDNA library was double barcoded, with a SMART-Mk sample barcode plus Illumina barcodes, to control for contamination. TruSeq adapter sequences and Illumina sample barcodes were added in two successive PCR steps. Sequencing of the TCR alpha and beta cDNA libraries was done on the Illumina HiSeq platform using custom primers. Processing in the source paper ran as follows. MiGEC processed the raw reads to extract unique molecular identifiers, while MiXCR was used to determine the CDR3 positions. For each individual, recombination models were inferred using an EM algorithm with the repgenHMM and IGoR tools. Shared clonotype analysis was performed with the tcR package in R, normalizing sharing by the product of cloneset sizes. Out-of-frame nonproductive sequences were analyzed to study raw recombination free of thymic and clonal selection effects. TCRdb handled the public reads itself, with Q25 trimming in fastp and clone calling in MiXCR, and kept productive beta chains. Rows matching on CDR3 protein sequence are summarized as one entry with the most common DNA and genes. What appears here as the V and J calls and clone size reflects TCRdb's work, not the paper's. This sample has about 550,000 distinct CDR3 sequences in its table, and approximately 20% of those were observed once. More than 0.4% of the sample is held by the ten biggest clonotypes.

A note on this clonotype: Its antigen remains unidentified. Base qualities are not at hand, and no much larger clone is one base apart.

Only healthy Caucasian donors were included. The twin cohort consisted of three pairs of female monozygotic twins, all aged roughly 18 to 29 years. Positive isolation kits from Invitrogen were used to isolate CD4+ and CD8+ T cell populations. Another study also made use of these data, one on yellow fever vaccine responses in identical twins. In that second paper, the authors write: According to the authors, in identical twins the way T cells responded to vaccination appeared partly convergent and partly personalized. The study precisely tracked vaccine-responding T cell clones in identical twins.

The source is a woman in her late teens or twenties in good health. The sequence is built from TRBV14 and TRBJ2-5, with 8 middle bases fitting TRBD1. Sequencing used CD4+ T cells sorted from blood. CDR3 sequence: CASSQDRVGTQYF. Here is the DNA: TGTGCCAGCAGCCAGGACAGGGTGGGGACCCAGTACTTC.